These T cell receptor beta chains were read from a single sample in a study of blood T cell repertoires in COVID-19. The data were produced by immunoSEQ multiplex PCR, yet TCRdb's version contains in-frame clones alone and is incomplete. Here the sample spans a few hundred thousand clones, around 90% being singletons. The specimen sequenced was PBMCs or T cells enriched from blood (not recorded which). The receptors derive from a woman between 18 and 29 years old who had recovered from COVID-19. Each CDR3 is given with its conserved first and last residue. The order of the fields is clone size, J gene, D gene, V gene, CDR3 DNA, CDR3 protein. D genes are given only for firm matches. The size entry is marked missing in some rows and otherwise reads once, few, many or a size class.

NA,TRBJ2-5,NA,TRBV11-2,TGTGCCAGCAGCTTAGGGGGCTCAGAGACCCAGTACTTC,CASSLGGSETQYF
NA,TRBJ2-2,NA,TRBV19,TGTGCCAGTAGGAAAGGGGCGGTCGGCGGGGAGCTGTTTTTT,CASRKGAVGGELFF
few,TRBJ1-5,NA,TRBV7-2,TGTGCCAGCAGCTTAGTTGCCGGGATCAATCAGCCCCAGCATTTT,CASSLVAGINQPQHF
NA,TRBJ1-3,TRBD1,TRBV18,TGTGCCAGCGCAGGGGGATACTCTGGAAACACCATATATTTT,CASAGGYSGNTIYF
NA,TRBJ2-7,TRBD1,TRBV5-1,TGCGCCAGCAGCCGGGACAGCCAAACCTACGAGCAGTACTTC,CASSRDSQTYEQYF
NA,TRBJ1-4,NA,TRBV4-1,TGCGCCAGCAGCCAATCAACAGGATTTAATGAAAAACTGTTTTTT,CASSQSTGFNEKLFF
NA,TRBJ2-2,NA,TRBV5-1,TGCGCCAGCAGCTTGTCAGTCCCGTCGAACACCGGGGAGCTGTTTTTT,CASSLSVPSNTGELFF
NA,TRBJ1-5,NA,TRBV3-1/TRBV3-2,TGTGCCAGCAGCCACCCTCCACGACCTAGGGGAGGTAATAGCAATCAGCCCCAGCATTTT,CASSHPPRPRGGNSNQPQHF
NA,TRBJ1-2,TRBD1,TRBV7-2,TGTGCCAGCAGCTCTCGACAGGGTATCGGTGGCTACACCTTC,CASSSRQGIGGYTF
NA,TRBJ2-3,NA,TRBV7-3,TGTGCCAGCAGCTTCGCTAGCCGGGGCACAGATACGCAGTATTTT,CASSFASRGTDTQYF
NA,TRBJ2-1,TRBD2,TRBV4-1,TGCGCCAGCAGCCCCACTAGCGGCTCCTACAATGAGCAGTTCTTC,CASSPTSGSYNEQFF
NA,TRBJ1-6,NA,TRBV14,TGTGCCAGCAGCCAAGTAGTTCCAGGGCAAATCGGTTCACCCCTCCACTTT,CASSQVVPGQIGSPLHF
NA,TRBJ2-1,TRBD2,TRBV24-1,TGTGCCACCAGTGATTTACGGCAAGGAGCGGGGACCTACAATGAGCAGTTCTTC,CATSDLRQGAGTYNEQFF
NA,TRBJ2-1,TRBD1,TRBV7-9,TGTGCCAGCAGTTCACGGTTGGACAGGGGGGATGAGCAGTTCTTC,CASSSRLDRGDEQFF
NA,TRBJ1-2,NA,TRBV7-9,TGTGCCAGCAGCTTATGGGTGGGATTGGACCAGGGTCTCGACACCTTC,CASSLWVGLDQGLDTF
NA,TRBJ1-1,NA,TRBV3-1/TRBV3-2,TGTGCCAGCACCCTCCGTTCGGGGAGGCTGAACACTGAAGCTTTCTTT,CASTLRSGRLNTEAFF
NA,TRBJ1-3,TRBD1,TRBV19,TGTGCCAGTAACAACAGGGGGTACGGAAACACCATATATTTT,CASNNRGYGNTIYF
NA,TRBJ1-4,TRBD1,TRBV5-8,TGTGCCAGCAGCCGCGGGACAGATGCAACTAATGAAAAACTGTTTTTT,CASSRGTDATNEKLFF
NA,TRBJ2-5,NA,TRBV5-1,TGCGCCAGCAGCTGGGGGACAAAAGAGACCCAGTACTTC,CASSWGTKETQYF
NA,TRBJ1-1,NA,TRBV7-6,TGTGCCAGCAGCTTCAGGCAGGGCATGAACACTGAAGCTTTCTTT,CASSFRQGMNTEAFF
NA,TRBJ1-5,NA,TRBV24-1,TGTGCCACCAGTCCGTCAACAGGGAAGGGGTTTCAGCCCCAGCATTTT,CATSPSTGKGFQPQHF
NA,TRBJ2-1,NA,TRBV5-4,TGTGCCAGCTTCCTTCGGGGGGCTAATGAGCAGTTCTTC,CASFLRGANEQFF
NA,TRBJ1-1,TRBD1,TRBV4-1,TGCGCCAGCAGCCGCGGGCGTCAGGGGGGGAACACTGAAGCTTTCTTT,CASSRGRQGGNTEAFF
once,TRBJ1-2,NA,TRBV28,TGTGCCAGCAGCGGTAACGGCTACACCTTC,CASSGNGYTF
NA,TRBJ1-1,NA,TRBV6-5,TGTGCCAGCACCGACCTAAATCCCCCCGGAGTCGAAGCTTTCTTT,CASTDLNPPGVEAFF
NA,TRBJ1-5,NA,TRBV19,TGTGCCAGTAGCAACGATATCGGAGTAGGACTTAGCAATCAGCCCCAGCATTTT,CASSNDIGVGLSNQPQHF
NA,TRBJ1-1,NA,TRBV2,TGTGCCAGCAGTGTGGGCAGGATTAACACTGAAGCTTTCTTT,CASSVGRINTEAFF
NA,TRBJ2-7,TRBD1,TRBV9,TGTGCCAGCAGCTCAGGGGGACAGGGCTCCTACGAGCAGTACTTC,CASSSGGQGSYEQYF
NA,TRBJ2-1,NA,TRBV7-9,TGTGCCAGCAGCTTGGCAGGGCTACTAAATGAGCAGTTCTTC,CASSLAGLLNEQFF
NA,TRBJ1-2,NA,TRBV19,TGTGCCAGTAACGGGGACTATGGCTACACCTTC,CASNGDYGYTF
once,TRBJ2-7,TRBD1,TRBV6-2/TRBV6-3,TGTGCCAGCAGTACGCGGACAGGGCCCTCCTACGAGCAGTACTTC,CASSTRTGPSYEQYF
NA,TRBJ1-2,TRBD1,TRBV19,TGTGCCAGTAGTTCCCTAGGACAGGGTGAGGGCTACACCTTC,CASSSLGQGEGYTF
NA,TRBJ2-5,NA,TRBV28,TGTGCCAGCACACAGGGCGGGGGAGAGACCCAGTACTTC,CASTQGGGETQYF
NA,TRBJ1-6,NA,TRBV7-3,TGTGCCAGCAGCGAAGGGAGATTGGATTCACCCCTCCACTTT,CASSEGRLDSPLHF
NA,TRBJ1-2,TRBD1,TRBV5-6,TGTGCCAGCAGCTTGGGAATGACAGGGGCGGACTATGGCTACACCTTC,CASSLGMTGADYGYTF
NA,TRBJ1-4,TRBD1,TRBV7-9,TGTGCCAGCAGCTCAGCTACAGGGGTGATTAATGAAAAACTGTTTTTT,CASSSATGVINEKLFF
once,TRBJ1-2,TRBD1,TRBV3-1/TRBV3-2,TGTGCCAGCAGCGACGGGACAGGGAAAGGTGGCTACACCTTC,CASSDGTGKGGYTF
once,TRBJ1-1,TRBD1,TRBV6-5,TGTGCCAGCATCCAGACAGGGGGGAACACTGAAGCTTTCTTT,CASIQTGGNTEAFF
once,TRBJ1-4,NA,TRBV27,TGTGCCAGCAGTCCACGGGACGGCGGGGGCGAAAAACTGTTTTTT,CASSPRDGGGEKLFF
NA,TRBJ1-1,NA,TRBV12-3/TRBV12-4,TGTGCCAGCAGTTACCCGGGTATACCTGCTTTCTTT,CASSYPGIPAFF